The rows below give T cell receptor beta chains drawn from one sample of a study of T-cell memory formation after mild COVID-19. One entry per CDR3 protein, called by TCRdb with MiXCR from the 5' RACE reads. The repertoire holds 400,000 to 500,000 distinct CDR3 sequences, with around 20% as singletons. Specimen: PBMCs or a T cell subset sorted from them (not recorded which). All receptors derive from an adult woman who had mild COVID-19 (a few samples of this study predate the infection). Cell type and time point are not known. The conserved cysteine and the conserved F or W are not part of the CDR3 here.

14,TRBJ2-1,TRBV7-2,ASRIPGTSGRNEQF
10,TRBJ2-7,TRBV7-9,ASSSGQGGQY
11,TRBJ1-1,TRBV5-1,ASSLDQGTEAF
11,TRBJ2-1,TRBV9,ASSADPGRGQF
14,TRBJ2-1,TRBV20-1,SARASGVSSYNEQF
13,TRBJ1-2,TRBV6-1,ASCLDSSPGYGYT
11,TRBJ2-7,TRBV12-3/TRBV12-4,ASGGAPFYEQY
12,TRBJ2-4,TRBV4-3,ASSQDHGSAIQY
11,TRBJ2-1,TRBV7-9,ASSLAGTVEQF
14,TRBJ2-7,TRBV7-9,ASSSPTSGSSYEQY
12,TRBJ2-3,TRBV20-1,SALGQRNTDTQY
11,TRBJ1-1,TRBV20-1,SARYPGGTEAF
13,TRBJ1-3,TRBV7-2,ASSFGTGKGNTIY
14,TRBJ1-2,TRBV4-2,ASSQDHSEGPGGYT
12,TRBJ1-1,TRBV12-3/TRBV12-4,ASSRGVQDTEAF
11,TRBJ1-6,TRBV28,ASASGRGSPLH
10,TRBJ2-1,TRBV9,ASSVTYNEQF
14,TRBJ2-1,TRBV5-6,ASSMTSGSPYNEQF
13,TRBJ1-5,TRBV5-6,ASSLFQGGNQPQH
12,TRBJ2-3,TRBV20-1,SARGGHGGDTQY
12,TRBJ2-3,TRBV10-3,AISEQHHSDTQY
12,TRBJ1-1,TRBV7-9,ASGTGPLNTEAF
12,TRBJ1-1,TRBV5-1,ASSSGSEFAEAF
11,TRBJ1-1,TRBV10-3,AISGPANTEAF
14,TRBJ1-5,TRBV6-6,ASRQGADTQNQPQH
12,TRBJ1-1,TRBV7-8,ASSPREGGTEAF
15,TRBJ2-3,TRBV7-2,ASSRRDGGGGADTQY
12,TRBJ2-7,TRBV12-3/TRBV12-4,ASSLGVLSYEQY
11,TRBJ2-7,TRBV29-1,SVPNPHGYEQY
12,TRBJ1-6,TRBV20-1,SASKGGGSSPLH
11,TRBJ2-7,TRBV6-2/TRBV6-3,ARKQVPPYEQY
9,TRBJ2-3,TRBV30,AWASTDTQY
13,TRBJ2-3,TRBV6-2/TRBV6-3,ASGRTGSSTDTQY
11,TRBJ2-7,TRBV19,ASSIGKEGEQY
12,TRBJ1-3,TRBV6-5,ASTTGGAGNTIY
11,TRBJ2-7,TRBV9,ASSPGQLHEQY
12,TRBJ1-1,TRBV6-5,ATSLGSGNTEAF
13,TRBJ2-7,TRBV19,ASSEAGGYPYEQY
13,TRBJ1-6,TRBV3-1,ASSHLQGLGSPLH
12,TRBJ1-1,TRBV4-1,ASSLMKGDTEAF
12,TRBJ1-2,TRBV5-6,ASSLSLEAYGYT
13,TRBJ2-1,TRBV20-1,SARVAGLAYNEQF
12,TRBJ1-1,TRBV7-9,ASSYREMNTEAF
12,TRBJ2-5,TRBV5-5,ASSPIGGQETQY
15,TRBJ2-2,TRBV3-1,ASSQDLRTAYTGELF
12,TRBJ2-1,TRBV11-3,ASSFTSGNNEQF
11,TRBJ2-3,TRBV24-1,ATSDQLIDTQY